Below, 2 T cell receptor beta chains from the same sample are listed, as sequenced in a study of cytomegalovirus exposure and HLA in healthy donors. The PCR ran on 60 Vbeta and 13 Jbeta primers. Method: immunoSEQ multiplex PCR; TCRdb's copy keeps in-frame clones and lacks some. In total, the table holds about 58,000 clones. The material sequenced was PBMCs. These TCRs come from a male donor in good health and CMV-seronegative.

The rearrangement links TRBV5-5 to TRBJ1-1, with 7 bases matching TRBD1. V lost 3 bases and J lost 10; bases outside the gene matches: 12. The CDR3 contains 14 residues. Germline lookup yields CDR1 SGHKS and CDR2 YYEKEE (reference sequence). CDR3 loop: CASSWDSGSSAAFF. Here the CDR3 DNA reads TGTGCCAGCAGCTGGGACAGCGGTTCCTCAGCAGCTTTCTTT.

V gene TRBV4-1 combines with J gene TRBJ2-7; 7 nucleotides match TRBD1. V shed 3 bases and J 0 bases; nucleotides not matched to a gene: 2. CDR1 and CDR2 (germline): MGHRA, YSYEKL. This CDR3 spans 14 amino acids. The CDR3 DNA reads as TGCGCCAGCAGCCAGACAGGGAGCTCCTACGAGCAGTACTTC. This translates into CASSQTGSSYEQYF.